Following are 26 T cell receptor beta chains from one sample sequenced in a study of T cell responses to AZD1222 COVID-19 vaccine. Profiled with immunoSEQ multiplex PCR; TCRdb holds only in-frame clones, not every one. The profile shows 45,000 to 55,000 clones, under 90% of them singletons. The sequences come from peripheral blood, collected on day 0 of AZD1222 vaccination. These receptors were taken from an adult in good health.

This sequence joins TRBV11-2 and TRBJ2-3, with 9 positions matching TRBD2. The germline CDR1 and CDR2 sequences are SGHAT and FQNNGV. V gave up 1 base and J gave up 2 bases; unmatched junction bases: 7. The CDR3 totals 17 residues. The chain's CDR3 is CASSLGSSGGFTDTQYF. For the CDR3, the DNA is TGTGCCAGCAGCTTAGGATCCAGCGGGGGGTTCACAGATACGCAGTATTTT.

The V gene is TRBV3-1 (or the pseudogene TRBV3-2), the J gene TRBJ2-2; unclear D gene. The germline CDR1 and CDR2 sequences are LGHDT and YNNKEL (reference sequence). V lost 1 base to trimming and J lost 8 bases, with 11 bases between them. The CDR3 length is 14 residues. The chain's CDR3 is CASSQVSREGELFF. Here the CDR3 DNA reads TGTGCCAGCAGCCAAGTTTCCCGCGAAGGGGAGCTGTTTTTT.

The chain recombines TRBV11-2 with TRBJ1-1; D ambiguous. V lost 1 base to trimming and J lost 0 bases, with 6 bases between them. This CDR3 is 14 amino acids long. CDR1 is SGHAT, CDR2 FQNNGV, per germline. The CDR3 here is CASSLVGVNTEAFF. CDR3 DNA: TGTGCCAGCAGCTTAGTGGGAGTGAACACTGAAGCTTTCTTT.

The chain employs TRBV28 and TRBJ1-1, with D maybe TRBD1 (6 bases). V was pared by 7 bases and J by 5 bases, with 23 bases between. The CDR3 totals 16 residues. The V gene's germline CDR1 is MDHEN and CDR2 SYDVKM. In DNA form, the CDR3 reads TGTGCCAGCATCCTTTCCGGGCAGGGGAGCGAGACTGAAGCTTTCTTT. Its protein is CASILSGQGSETEAFF.

The chain has TRBV5-6 and TRBJ1-2; tentative D call: TRBD1 (5 bases). V dropped 7 bases and J dropped 9 bases, with 19 bases sitting between them. Germline CDR1 reads SGHDT; CDR2 reads YYEEEE. There are 13 residues in the CDR3. As DNA, the CDR3 is TGTGCCAGCGCGGGGGAGAGCGCCGCCCGCTACACCTTC. It specifies CASAGESAARYTF.

The chain joins TRBV10-3 to TRBJ2-4; TRBD2 agrees at 11 bases. The CDR3 has 15 residues. V shed 6 bases and J 7 bases; nucleotides not matched to a gene: 8. CDR1 and CDR2 from the germline V gene are ENHRY and SYGVKD. As DNA, the CDR3 is TGTGCCATCAGCGAACTAGCGGGAGTCGGGAACATTCAGTACTTC. It yields the protein CAISELAGVGNIQYF.

The chain carries TRBV19 and TRBJ2-7, with D perhaps matching TRBD2 (6 bases). Trimming shortened V by 5 bases and J by 7 bases, and 15 bases separated the two germline ends. The V gene's germline CDR1 is LNHDA and CDR2 SQIVND (reference sequence). The CDR3 extends over 13 amino acids. Written as DNA, the CDR3 is TGTGCCAGTAGTCCCTTCGGGGGTCGGGAGCAGTACTTC. Protein sequence: CASSPFGGREQYF.

In its sample, this clone was seen once. The rearrangement joins TRBV7-3 to TRBJ2-6; no clear D. Germline CDR1 and CDR2: SGHTA and FQGTGA. The CDR3 length is 17 residues. Trimming removed 0 bases from V and 2 bases from J, with 11 bases in between. The CDR3 DNA sequence: TGTGCCAGCAGCTTAACTTCCACTCGGGCTGGGGCCAACGTCCTGACTTTC. Translating gives CASSLTSTRAGANVLTF.

This clone was observed a single time. The V and J genes are TRBV7-2 and TRBJ2-2; 7 nucleotides agree with TRBD2. V dropped 8 bases and J dropped 1; count of bases not matched to a gene: 10. Germline V CDR1 and CDR2: SGHTA, FQGNSA. There are 16 residues in the CDR3. CDR3 in DNA: TGTGCCAGCCTGGGGGGGGTCCTTCGGAACACCGGGGAGCTGTTTTTT. It yields the protein CASLGGVLRNTGELFF.

This chain links TRBV27 with TRBJ1-3; D gene unclear. Germline loops: CDR1 MNHEY, CDR2 SMNVEV (reference sequence). The CDR3 extends over 15 amino acids. V was pared by 5 bases and J by 0 bases, with 11 bases between. The CDR3 bases are TGTGCCAGCAGTCGCCACGGAGACTCTGGAAACACCATATATTTT. Encoded protein: CASSRHGDSGNTIYF.

The rearrangement joins TRBV5-1 to TRBJ1-6; D call uncertain. The CDR3 has 12 residues. Germline V gene data show CDR1 as SGHRS and CDR2 as YFSETQ. With 2 bases removed from V and 11 bases from J, the gap between germline ends came to 8 bases. The CDR3 loop is CASSFQGPPLHF. The CDR3 nucleotides read TGCGCCAGCAGCTTCCAAGGGCCACCCCTCCACTTT.

The rearrangement joins TRBV7-2 to TRBJ1-4; D remains unclear. The CDR3 is 13 amino acids. From germline, CDR1 is SGHTA and CDR2 FQGNSA. Trimming left V 5 bases short and J 5 bases short, with 9 bases between. CDR3 loop: CASSQSGNEKLFF. The CDR3 bases are TGTGCCAGCAGCCAGTCAGGAAATGAAAAACTGTTTTTT.

The chain recombines TRBV7-8 with TRBJ1-4; weak D call: TRBD1 (5 bases). V lost 3 bases and J 5 bases, leaving 10 bases between the germline ends. Germline-derived CDR1 and CDR2 are SGHVS and FQNEAQ. The CDR3 sequence is 14 residues long. In DNA form, the CDR3 reads TGTGCCAGCAGCTTTGCTGGGGGGAATGAAAAACTGTTTTTT. It encodes CASSFAGGNEKLFF.

The CDR3 spells CASSPSLPAYEQYF. The CDR3 DNA reads as TGTGCCAGCAGCCCCTCACTACCAGCCTACGAGCAGTACTTC. The chain links TRBV7-6 to TRBJ2-7; the D is unclear. V lost 5 bases and J lost 2, with 13 bases in between. This CDR3 has 14 amino acids. CDR1 and CDR2 (germline): SGHVS, FNYEAQ.

V usage is TRBV20-1 and J usage is TRBJ1-1, with TRBD1 matching 7 bases. Germline V gene lookup returns CDR1 DFQATT and CDR2 SNEGSKA (reference sequence). CDR3 length equals 15 residues. The junction had 11 bases not matched to a gene; V was cut back by 3 bases and J by 4 bases. The chain's CDR3 is CSASRAQGRVTEAFF. CDR3 coding DNA: TGCAGTGCTAGTCGGGCACAGGGGCGGGTCACTGAAGCTTTCTTT.

The chain has TRBV5-1 and TRBJ1-2, with a possible D match to TRBD1 (5 bases). Trimming cost V 3 bases and J 2 bases, with 26 bases left between them. CDR3 length: 19 residues. CDR1 and CDR2 from the germline V gene are SGHRS and YFSETQ. The CDR3 coding sequence is TGCGCCAGCAGCTCTCTGGGGACTGCCGGCTCTGCTTCAAACTATGGCTACACCTTC. Protein: CASSSLGTAGSASNYGYTF.

The chain couples TRBV30 to TRBJ1-2, with D possibly being TRBD1 (6 bases). Looked up from germline, CDR1 is GTSNPN and CDR2 is SVGIG (reference sequence). The CDR3 contains 13 residues. With 2 bases removed from V and 3 bases from J, the gap between germline ends came to 10 bases. The CDR3 sequence: CAWSQQGDYGYTF. The CDR3 DNA follows: TGTGCCTGGAGTCAACAGGGTGACTATGGCTACACCTTC.

The chain uses TRBV4-1 and TRBJ1-4, with TRBD1 matching 7 bases. CDR3 length equals 16 residues. From germline, CDR1 is MGHRA and CDR2 YSYEKL. V trimming: 0 bases; J trimming: 4 bases; junction bases outside the gene matches: 5. CDR3 protein: CASSQDPGGINEKLFF. In DNA, the CDR3 is TGCGCCAGCAGCCAAGACCCAGGGGGAATTAATGAAAAACTGTTTTTT.

The V and J genes are TRBV9 and TRBJ1-2, with no clear D. The germline V gene has CDR1 SGDLS and CDR2 YYNGEE. This CDR3 comprises 14 residues. V lost 0 bases, J lost 4 bases, and 10 bases lay in between. CDR3 sequence reads: CASSVEGGSYGYTF. Here the CDR3 DNA reads TGTGCCAGCAGCGTAGAGGGCGGGTCCTATGGCTACACCTTC.

The chain recombines TRBV2 with TRBJ2-5, with TRBD2 identical over 7 bases. Trimming cost V 4 bases and J 5 bases; bases outside gene matches: 10. Per the germline V gene, CDR1 is SNHLY and CDR2 is FYNNEI. The CDR3 runs to 15 residues. CDR3 residues: CASSAPPGAGETQYF. CDR3 in DNA: TGTGCCAGCAGTGCACCCCCGGGAGCGGGGGAGACCCAGTACTTC.

The chain carries TRBV6-2 or TRBV6-3 and TRBJ1-1; a possible D gene is TRBD1 (6 bases). Trimming cost V 6 bases and J 2 bases, with 10 bases left between them. Germline CDR1 MNHEY, CDR2 SVGEGT. This CDR3 has 13 residues. For the CDR3, the DNA is TGTGCCAGCAGCCGGGGGCTTAACACTGAAGCTTTCTTT. Its protein is CASSRGLNTEAFF.

The rearrangement uses TRBV9 and TRBJ1-5; D ambiguous. Trimming removed 0 bases at V and 4 bases at J, with 5 bases between. The CDR3 spans 13 residues. CDR1 is SGDLS, CDR2 YYNGEE, per germline. CDR3 nucleotide sequence: TGTGCCAGCAGCGTAGAACCGAATCAGCCCCAGCATTTT. Its translation is CASSVEPNQPQHF.

This clone has only one observation. The chain combines TRBV5-1 with TRBJ1-1, with TRBD1 identical over 9 bases. This CDR3 has 16 residues. Germline V gives CDR1 SGHRS, CDR2 YFSETQ. Trimming at V came to 5 bases and at J to 1 base, leaving 9 bases not matched to a gene. The CDR3 coding sequence is TGCGCCAGCAGTTCCTCGGGACAGGGCGCGAACACTGAAGCTTTCTTT. It encodes CASSSSGQGANTEAFF. Complete variable domain (other parts from reference TRBV5-1 and TRBJ1-1): KAGVTQTPRYLIKTRGQQVTLSCSPISGHRSVSWYQQTPGQGLQFLFEYFSETQRNKGNFPGRFSGRQFSNSRSEMNVSTLELGDSALYLCASSSSGQGANTEAFFGQGTRLTVV.

This chain joins TRBV4-2 and TRBJ1-5; 7 bases are shared with TRBD1. The trim removed 5 bases at V and 4 bases at J, leaving 5 bases unmatched. There are 14 residues in the CDR3. Germline V gene sequence: CDR1 LGHNA, CDR2 YNFKEQ. The CDR3 region is CASSTGQPNQPQHF. CDR3 sequence (DNA): TGTGCCAGCAGCACGGGACAGCCGAATCAGCCCCAGCATTTT.

The J gene is TRBJ2-1, the V gene TRBV24-1; TRBD2 agrees at 13 bases. Germline V CDR1 and CDR2: KGHDR, SFDVKD. There are 17 residues in the CDR3. V shed 6 bases and J 9 bases; nucleotides not matched to a gene: 13. The CDR3 DNA follows: TGTGCCACCAGTACCCGCATTACTAGCGGGAGGGCCGGTGAGCAGTTCTTC. As protein: CATSTRITSGRAGEQFF.

This chain connects TRBV18 to TRBJ1-2, with a weak D call TRBD1 (5 bases). This CDR3 is built from 12 residues. The V and J ends lost 8 bases and 6 bases respectively, with 13 bases between them. CDR1 is KGHSH and CDR2 is LQKENI in the germline V gene. The chain's CDR3 is CASRGADDGYTF. The CDR3 coding sequence is TGTGCCAGCCGGGGCGCGGACGATGGCTACACCTTC.